The entry below gives a single T cell receptor (beta chain) sequence along with its context. This clone appeared a single time. Its antigen is not yet known. Base-call qualities are not available, and no considerably larger clone is one nucleotide away. The sample is drawn from a study of technical replicates of blood from a few donors listed by TCRdb under 2017. CDR1 and CDR2 (WSHSY, SAAADI) derive from the germline V gene. V lost 4 bases and J lost 0 bases, and the count of bases not matched to a germline gene is 1. CDR3 length: 14 amino acids, cysteine to phenylalanine. CDR3 DNA is the only sequence kept; it has 42 bases, read in frame from the first base. Receptors were amplified or captured by the immunoSEQ multiplex PCR assay. This is the immuneACCESS table as TCRdb keeps it, with only in-frame sequences that have V and J called. A part of the clones is gone; compared with another copy, unresolved V genes explain less than half, and the rest is unexplained. The sample records around 68,000 clones, 95% to 97% of which are singletons. Together, the top ten hold approximately 0.28% of the sample.

The receptor was isolated from a human donor in good health. The sequenced sample consisted of T cells isolated from PBMCs. The chain is assembled from TRBV10-2 and TRBJ2-7; 9 bases in the middle match TRBD2. The DNA sequence reads TGCGCCAGCAGTGGACTAGCGGACTCCTACGAGCAGTACTTC. Its translation reads: CASSGLADSYEQYF.